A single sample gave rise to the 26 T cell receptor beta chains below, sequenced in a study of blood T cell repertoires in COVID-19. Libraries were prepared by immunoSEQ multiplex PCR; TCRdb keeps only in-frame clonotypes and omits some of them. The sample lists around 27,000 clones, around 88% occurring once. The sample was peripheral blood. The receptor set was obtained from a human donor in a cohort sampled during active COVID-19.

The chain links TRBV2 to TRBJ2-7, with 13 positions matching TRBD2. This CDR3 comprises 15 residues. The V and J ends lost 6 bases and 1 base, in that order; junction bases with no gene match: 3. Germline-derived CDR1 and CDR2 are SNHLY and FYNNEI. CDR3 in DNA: TGTGCCAGCAGAACGGGACTAGCGGGGTCCTACGAGCAGTACTTC. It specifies CASRTGLAGSYEQYF.

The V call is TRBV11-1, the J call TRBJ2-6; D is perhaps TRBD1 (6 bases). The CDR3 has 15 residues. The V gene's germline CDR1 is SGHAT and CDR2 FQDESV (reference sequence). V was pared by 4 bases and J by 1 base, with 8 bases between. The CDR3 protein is CASSSTGSGANVLTF. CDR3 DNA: TGTGCCAGCAGCTCAACAGGGTCTGGGGCCAACGTCCTGACTTTC.

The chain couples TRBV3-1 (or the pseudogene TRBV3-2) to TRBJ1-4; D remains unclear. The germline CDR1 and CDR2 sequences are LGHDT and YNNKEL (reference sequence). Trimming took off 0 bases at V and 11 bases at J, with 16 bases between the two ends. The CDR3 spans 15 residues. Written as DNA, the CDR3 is TGTGCCAGCAGCCAAGATCTCGCGGACTCGGGGAAACTGTTTTTT. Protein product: CASSQDLADSGKLFF.

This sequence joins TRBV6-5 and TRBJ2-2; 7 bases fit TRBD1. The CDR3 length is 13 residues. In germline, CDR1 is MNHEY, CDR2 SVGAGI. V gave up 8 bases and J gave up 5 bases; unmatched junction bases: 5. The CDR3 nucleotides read TGTGCCAGCCGAGAACAGGGGACCGGGGAGCTGTTTTTT. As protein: CASREQGTGELFF.

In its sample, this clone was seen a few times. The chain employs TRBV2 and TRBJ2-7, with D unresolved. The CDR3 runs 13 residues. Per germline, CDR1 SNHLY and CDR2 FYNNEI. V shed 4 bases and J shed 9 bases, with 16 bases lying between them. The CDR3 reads CASSGNNVERQYF. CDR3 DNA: TGTGCCAGCAGTGGGAATAATGTTGAGCGGCAGTACTTC. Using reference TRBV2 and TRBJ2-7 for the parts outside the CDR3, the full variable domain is EPEVTQTPSHQVTQMGQEVILRCVPISNHLYFYWYRQILGQKVEFLVSFYNNEISEKSEIFDDQFSVERPDGSNFTLKIRSTKLEDSAMYFCASSGNNVERQYFGPGTRLTVT.

The CDR3 loop reads CASSSPGNCEAFF. CDR3 DNA: TGTGCCAGCAGCTCCCCGGGGAATTGTGAAGCTTTCTTT. The V and J genes are TRBV11-3 and TRBJ1-1, with D unclear. The CDR3 consists of 13 residues. Trimming removed 4 bases at V and 7 bases at J, with 13 bases between. In germline, CDR1 is SGHNT, CDR2 YENEEA. The entire variable domain, with the rest obtained from reference TRBV11-3 and TRBJ1-1, is as follows: EAGVVQSPRYKIIEKKQPVAFWCNPISGHNTLYWYLQNLGQGPELLIRYENEEAVDDSQLPKDRFSAERLKGVDSTLKIQPAELGDSAVYLCASSSPGNCEAFFGQGTRLTVV.

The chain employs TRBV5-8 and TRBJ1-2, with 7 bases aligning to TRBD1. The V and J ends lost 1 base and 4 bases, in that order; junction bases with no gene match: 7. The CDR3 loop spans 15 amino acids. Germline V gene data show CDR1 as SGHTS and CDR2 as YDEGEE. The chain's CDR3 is CASSLMRGRGYGYTF. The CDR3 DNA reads TGTGCCAGCAGCTTGATGAGGGGGCGCGGCTATGGCTACACCTTC.

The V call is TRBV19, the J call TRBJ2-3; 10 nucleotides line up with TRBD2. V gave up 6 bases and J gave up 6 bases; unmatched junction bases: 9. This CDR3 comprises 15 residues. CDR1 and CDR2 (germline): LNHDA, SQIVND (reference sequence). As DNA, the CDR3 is TGTGCCAGTAGCTGGACTAGCGGCGCCCCCGATACGCAGTATTTT. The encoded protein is CASSWTSGAPDTQYF.

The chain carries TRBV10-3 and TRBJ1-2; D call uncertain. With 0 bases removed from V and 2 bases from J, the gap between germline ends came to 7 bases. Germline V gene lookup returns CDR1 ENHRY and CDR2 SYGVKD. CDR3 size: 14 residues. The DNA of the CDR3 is TGTGCCATCAGTGAGTCGGGCCTAAACTATGGCTACACCTTC. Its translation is CAISESGLNYGYTF.

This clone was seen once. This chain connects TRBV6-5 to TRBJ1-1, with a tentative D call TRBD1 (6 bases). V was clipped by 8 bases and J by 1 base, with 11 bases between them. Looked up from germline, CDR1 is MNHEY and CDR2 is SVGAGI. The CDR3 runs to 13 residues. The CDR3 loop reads CASGRGGNTEAFF. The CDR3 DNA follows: TGTGCCAGCGGAAGAGGGGGGAACACTGAAGCTTTCTTT.

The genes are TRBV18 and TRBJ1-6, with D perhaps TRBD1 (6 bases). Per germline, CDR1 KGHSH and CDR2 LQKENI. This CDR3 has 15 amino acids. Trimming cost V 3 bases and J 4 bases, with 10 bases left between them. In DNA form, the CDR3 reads TGTGCCAGCTCACCGGCGGACAGTTATAATTCACCCCTCCACTTT. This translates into CASSPADSYNSPLHF.

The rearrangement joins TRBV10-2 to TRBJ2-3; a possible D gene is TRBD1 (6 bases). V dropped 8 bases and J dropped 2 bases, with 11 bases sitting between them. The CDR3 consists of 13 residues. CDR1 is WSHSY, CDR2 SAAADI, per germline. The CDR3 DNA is TGCGCCAGCGTAGACAGGTCCACAGATACGCAGTATTTT. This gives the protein CASVDRSTDTQYF.

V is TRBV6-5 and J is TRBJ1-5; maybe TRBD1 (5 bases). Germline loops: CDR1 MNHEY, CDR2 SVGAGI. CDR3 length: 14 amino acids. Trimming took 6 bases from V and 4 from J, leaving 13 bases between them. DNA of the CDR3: TGTGCCAGCAGGCGTGGGGGAGGAAATCAGCCCCAGCATTTT. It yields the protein CASRRGGGNQPQHF.

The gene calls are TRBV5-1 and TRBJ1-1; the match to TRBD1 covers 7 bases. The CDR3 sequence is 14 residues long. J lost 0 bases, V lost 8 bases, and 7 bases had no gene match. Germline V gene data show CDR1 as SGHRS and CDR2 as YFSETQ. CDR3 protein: CASYRDSMNTEAFF. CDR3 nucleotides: TGCGCCAGTTACCGGGACAGCATGAACACTGAAGCTTTCTTT.

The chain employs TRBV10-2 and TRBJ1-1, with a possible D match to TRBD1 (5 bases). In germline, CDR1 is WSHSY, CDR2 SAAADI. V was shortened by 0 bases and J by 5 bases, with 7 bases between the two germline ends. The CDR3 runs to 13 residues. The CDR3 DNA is TGCGCCAGCAGTGAGTCACGGGGGACTGAAGCTTTCTTT. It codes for CASSESRGTEAFF.

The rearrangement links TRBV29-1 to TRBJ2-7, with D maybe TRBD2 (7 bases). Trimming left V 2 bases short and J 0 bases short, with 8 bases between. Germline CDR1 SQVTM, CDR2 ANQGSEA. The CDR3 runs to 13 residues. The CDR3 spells CSVERGGSYEQYF. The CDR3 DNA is TGCAGCGTTGAAAGGGGGGGCTCCTACGAGCAGTACTTC.

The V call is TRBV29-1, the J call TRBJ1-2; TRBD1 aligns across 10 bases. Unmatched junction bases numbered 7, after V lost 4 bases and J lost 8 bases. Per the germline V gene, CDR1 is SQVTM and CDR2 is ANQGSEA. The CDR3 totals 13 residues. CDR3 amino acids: CSVGDRGTRGYTF. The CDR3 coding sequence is TGCAGCGTTGGGGACAGGGGAACACGCGGCTACACCTTC.

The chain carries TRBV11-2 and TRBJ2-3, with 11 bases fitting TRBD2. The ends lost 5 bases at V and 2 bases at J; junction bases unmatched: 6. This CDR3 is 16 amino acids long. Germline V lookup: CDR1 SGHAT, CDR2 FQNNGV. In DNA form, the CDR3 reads TGTGCCAGCAGCCCAGGGACTAGCGGACCCACAGATACGCAGTATTTT. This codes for CASSPGTSGPTDTQYF.

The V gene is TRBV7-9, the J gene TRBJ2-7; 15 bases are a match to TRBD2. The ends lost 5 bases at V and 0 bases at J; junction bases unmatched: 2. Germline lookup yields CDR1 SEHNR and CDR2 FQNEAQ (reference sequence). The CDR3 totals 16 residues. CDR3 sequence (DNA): TGTGCCAGCAGCCGGACTAGCGGGGGGGCCTCCTACGAGCAGTACTTC. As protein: CASSRTSGGASYEQYF.

The CDR3 coding sequence is TGTGCCAGCAGCTTACAGCGGGGGGGCCGAGAGCAGTTCTTC. Translating it yields CASSLQRGGREQFF. The chain has TRBV7-2 and TRBJ2-1; 10 bases map to TRBD2. There are 14 residues in the CDR3. Losses at the gene ends were 2 bases for V and 10 bases for J; bases not matched to a gene: 5. Looked up from germline, CDR1 is SGHTA and CDR2 is FQGNSA.

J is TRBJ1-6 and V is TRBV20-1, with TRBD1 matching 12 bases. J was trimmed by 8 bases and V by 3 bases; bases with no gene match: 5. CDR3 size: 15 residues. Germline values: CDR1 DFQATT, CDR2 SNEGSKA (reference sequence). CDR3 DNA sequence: TGCAGTGCTAGTCAGGGGACAGGGGGCTATTCACCCCTCCACTTT. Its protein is CSASQGTGGYSPLHF.

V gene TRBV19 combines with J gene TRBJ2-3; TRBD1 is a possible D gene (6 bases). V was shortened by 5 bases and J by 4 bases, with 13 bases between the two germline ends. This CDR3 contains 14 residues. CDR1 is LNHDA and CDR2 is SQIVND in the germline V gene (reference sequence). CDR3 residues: CASSLGTPADTQYF. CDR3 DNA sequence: TGTGCCAGTAGTCTCGGGACACCGGCAGATACGCAGTATTTT.

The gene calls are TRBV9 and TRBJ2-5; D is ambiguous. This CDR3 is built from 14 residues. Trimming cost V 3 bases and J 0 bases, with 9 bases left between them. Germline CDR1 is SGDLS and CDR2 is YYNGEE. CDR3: CASSASRYQETQYF. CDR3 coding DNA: TGTGCCAGCAGCGCTTCGCGGTACCAAGAGACCCAGTACTTC.

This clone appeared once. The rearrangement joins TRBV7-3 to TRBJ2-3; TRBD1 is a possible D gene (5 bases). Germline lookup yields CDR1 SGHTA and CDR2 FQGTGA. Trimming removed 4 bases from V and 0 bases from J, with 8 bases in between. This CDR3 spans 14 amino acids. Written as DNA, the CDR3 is TGTGCCAGCAGCTGGACACCTAGCACAGATACGCAGTATTTT. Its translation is CASSWTPSTDTQYF.

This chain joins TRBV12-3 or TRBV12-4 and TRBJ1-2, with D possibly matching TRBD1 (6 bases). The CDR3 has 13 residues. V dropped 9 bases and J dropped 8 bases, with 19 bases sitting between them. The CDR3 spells CASSTGPTEGYTF. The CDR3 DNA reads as TGTGCCAGTTCGACAGGACCAACGGAAGGCTACACCTTC.

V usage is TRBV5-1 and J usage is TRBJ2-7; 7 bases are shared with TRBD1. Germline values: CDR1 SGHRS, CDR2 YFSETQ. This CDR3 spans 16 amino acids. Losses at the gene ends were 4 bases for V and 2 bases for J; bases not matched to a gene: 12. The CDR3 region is CASSPRPGTVTYEQYF. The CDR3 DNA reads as TGCGCCAGCAGCCCCCGCCCCGGGACAGTGACCTACGAGCAGTACTTC.